This TCR beta chain emerged from a study of T cells in Graves' hyperthyroidism and ophthalmopathy. Researchers amplified the TCR beta CDR3 regions from RNA transcripts. The primer set for the first-round RT-PCR of the TCR CDR3 was HTBI. TCRdb analysed the multiplex PCR reads with MiXCR anew, one entry per CDR3 protein. Among around 340,000 distinct CDR3 sequences listed, approximately 16% were seen once. Study results and caveats: Most thyroid clonotypes expanded above 0.001 were also detected in blood.

The V end was cut by 4 bases, the J end by 0 bases, with 8 bases between. The V gene's germline CDR1 is SGHKS and CDR2 YYEKEE (reference sequence). The length of the CDR3 is 14 residues. This clonotype was counted only a few times. Its antigen is still unknown. The chain employs TRBV5-5 and TRBJ1-3; D call uncertain. The sequenced sample consisted of blood. The TCR originated in a young man with Graves' hyperthyroidism. CDR3 loop: CASSARLSGNTIYF. The CDR3 DNA sequence: TGTGCCAGCAGCGCTCGTCTCTCTGGAAACACCATATATTTT.